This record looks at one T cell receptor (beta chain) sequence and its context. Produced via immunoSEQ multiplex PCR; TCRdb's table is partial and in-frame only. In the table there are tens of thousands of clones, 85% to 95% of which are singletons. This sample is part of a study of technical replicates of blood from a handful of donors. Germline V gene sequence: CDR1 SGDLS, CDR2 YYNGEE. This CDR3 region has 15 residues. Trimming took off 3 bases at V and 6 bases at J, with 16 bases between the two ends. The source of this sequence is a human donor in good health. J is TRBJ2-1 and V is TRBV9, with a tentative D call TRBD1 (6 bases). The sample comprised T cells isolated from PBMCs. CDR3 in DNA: TGTGCCAGCAGCGCAACAGGGAATAAGGGCAATGAGCAGTTCTTC. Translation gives CASSATGNKGNEQFF.